Listed below are T cell receptor beta chains from one sample, sequenced in a study of cytomegalovirus exposure and HLA in healthy donors. The data were produced by immunoSEQ multiplex PCR, yet TCRdb's version contains in-frame clones alone and is incomplete. The data contain a few hundred thousand clones, 75% to 85% of them singletons. What was sequenced was PBMCs. The receptors here all came from a girl aged 2 to 10 in good health and CMV-seronegative. CDR3s include the opening cysteine and the closing phenylalanine or tryptophan. A D gene is named only where the DNA matches it firmly. Rows may omit the clone size; those that give it use once, few, many or a size class.

CDR3 protein | CDR3 DNA | V gene | D gene | clone size | J gene
CASSTGTSGSSYEQYF | TGTGCCAGCAGCACGGGGACTAGCGGAAGCTCCTACGAGCAGTACTTC | TRBV7-6 | TRBD2 | . | TRBJ2-7
CASSTATNSPLHF | TGTGCCAGCAGCACAGCAACCAATTCACCCCTCCACTTT | TRBV7-8 | . | few | TRBJ1-6
CASGGTGRGYTF | TGTGCCAGCGGCGGGACAGGCCGAGGCTACACCTTC | TRBV6-1 | TRBD1 | . | TRBJ1-2
CASSFQGTLNTEAFF | TGTGCCAGCAGCTTTCAGGGGACCTTGAACACTGAAGCTTTCTTT | TRBV5-6 | . | . | TRBJ1-1
CSSGRDTDTQYF | TGTTCTAGCGGGAGGGACACAGATACGCAGTATTTT | TRBV28 | TRBD2 | . | TRBJ2-3
CASSTSGTHRLGNTEAFF | TGTGCCAGCAGTACCTCCGGGACTCACCGGCTGGGGAACACTGAAGCTTTCTTT | TRBV28 | . | . | TRBJ1-1
CASSHDNEQFF | TGTGCCAGCAGCCACGACAATGAGCAGTTCTTC | TRBV14 | . | . | TRBJ2-1
CASSLAGGLQETQYF | TGTGCCAGCAGCTTAGCGGGGGGCCTCCAAGAGACCCAGTACTTC | TRBV6-5 | TRBD2 | . | TRBJ2-5
CASRYQGAYGNTIYF | TGTGCCAGCAGATACCAGGGGGCGTACGGAAACACCATATATTTT | TRBV6-5 | TRBD1 | once | TRBJ1-3
CASSGYYRTSGRTTGELFF | TGTGCCAGCAGCGGGTATTATCGGACTAGCGGGAGGACCACCGGGGAGCTGTTTTTT | TRBV9 | TRBD2 | . | TRBJ2-2
CASSAAVQTSGRTDTQYF | TGTGCCAGCAGTGCCGCCGTACAGACTAGCGGGAGAACAGATACGCAGTATTTT | TRBV2 | TRBD2 | . | TRBJ2-3
CASSSHRGQGSYNEQFF | TGTGCCAGTAGTTCTCACAGGGGCCAGGGGTCGTACAATGAGCAGTTCTTC | TRBV19 | TRBD1 | once | TRBJ2-1
CASSQVFLPYYTDTQYF | TGCGCCAGCAGCCAAGTTTTTCTCCCTTATTACACAGATACGCAGTATTTT | TRBV4-1 | . | . | TRBJ2-3
CASSLYGSDYEQYF | TGTGCCAGCAGTTTATATGGCTCCGACTACGAGCAGTACTTC | TRBV27 | . | . | TRBJ2-7
CASSPGPGREAQYF | TGTGCCAGCAGCCCCGGGCCCGGACGGGAGGCCCAGTACTTC | TRBV7-8 | TRBD2 | . | TRBJ2-5
CASSFSGTNTGELFF | TGTGCCAGCAGCTTTAGCGGGACGAACACCGGGGAGCTGTTTTTT | TRBV28 | TRBD2 | . | TRBJ2-2
CAIGLAENNEQFF | TGTGCCATCGGACTAGCGGAAAACAATGAGCAGTTCTTC | TRBV10-3 | TRBD2 | . | TRBJ2-1
CASSEVRYWALFF | TGTGCCAGCAGTGAAGTGCGCTATTGGGCACTGTTTTTT | TRBV6-5 | . | . | TRBJ1-4
CASSLQQGSGYTF | TGTGCCAGCAGCTTACAACAGGGAAGTGGCTACACCTTC | TRBV11-2 | . | . | TRBJ1-2
CASSPGLPTYEQYF | TGTGCCAGCTCTCCGGGACTACCTACCTACGAGCAGTACTTC | TRBV2 | TRBD2 | . | TRBJ2-7
CASSITGLAGADTQYF | TGTGCCAGCAGTATAACAGGACTAGCGGGAGCAGATACGCAGTATTTT | TRBV9 | TRBD2 | . | TRBJ2-3
CASSTLTGAAGGYTF | TGTGCCAGCAGCACCCTTACAGGGGCCGCGGGGGGCTACACCTTC | TRBV27 | TRBD1 | . | TRBJ1-2
CASSSLTGTSSYEQYF | TGCGCCAGCAGCTCTCTAACCGGGACTAGCTCCTACGAGCAGTACTTC | TRBV4-1 | TRBD2 | . | TRBJ2-7